These 9 T cell receptor beta chains share one sample of origin, sequenced in a study of T-cell reconstitution after alpha-beta-depleted transplantation in children. Unique molecular identifiers tagged the TCRbeta library. MiXCR, run by TCRdb on the PCR reads, gives a single entry per CDR3 protein. The sample shows approximately 520,000 distinct CDR3 sequences, approximately 30% of them seen only once. Here the sequenced sample was PBMCs from the stem cell graft donor, taken from the stem cell graft. The source is a human donor who donated a stem cell graft to a child with aplastic anemia.

The chain carries TRBV7-9 and TRBJ2-2, with 7 bases aligning to TRBD2. Germline V gene data show CDR1 as SEHNR and CDR2 as FQNEAQ (reference sequence). The ends lost 5 bases at V and 5 bases at J; junction bases unmatched: 11. The CDR3 totals 16 residues. Written as DNA, the CDR3 is TGTGCCAGCAGCCCCCTGGGGGGACTACCGACCGGGGAGCTGTTTTTT. Its translation is CASSPLGGLPTGELFF.

CDR3 protein: CASSGRYGTGDEQYF. DNA of the CDR3: TGTGCCAGCAGTGGGCGATACGGGACAGGGGACGAGCAGTACTTC. This chain uses TRBV25-1 with TRBJ2-7; 10 bases align to TRBD1. Germline CDR1 and CDR2: MGHDK and SYGVNS. Trimming cost V 4 bases and J 5 bases; bases outside gene matches: 8. The CDR3 loop spans 15 amino acids.

The table lists this clonotype with a few counts. V gene TRBV20-1 combines with J gene TRBJ1-3, with TRBD1 identical over 7 bases. V gave up 6 bases and J gave up 2 bases; unmatched junction bases: 10. Germline CDR1 and CDR2: DFQATT and SNEGSKA (reference sequence). CDR3 size: 15 residues. The CDR3 protein is CSAPDRKGPGNTIYF. CDR3 nucleotide sequence: TGCAGTGCCCCGGACAGGAAAGGTCCTGGAAACACCATATATTTT.

By proportion, this clonotype is medium-sized. The chain joins TRBV30 to TRBJ2-7; a weak D match, TRBD2 (6 bases). Trimming cost V 5 bases and J 0 bases, with 14 bases left between them. The CDR3 is made up of 14 amino acids. Germline-derived CDR1 and CDR2 are GTSNPN and SVGIG (reference sequence). The CDR3 loop reads CAWHSSASSYEQYF. DNA for the CDR3: TGTGCCTGGCATTCTAGCGCCAGCTCCTACGAGCAGTACTTC.

The V and J genes are TRBV6-2 or TRBV6-3 and TRBJ1-2; 11 bases are a match to TRBD1. In germline, CDR1 is MNHEY, CDR2 SVGEGT. This CDR3 contains 13 residues. Unmatched junction bases numbered 6, after V lost 7 bases and J lost 8 bases. CDR3 amino acids: CASIQDRGRGYTF. In DNA form, the CDR3 reads TGTGCCAGCATCCAGGACAGGGGGCGAGGCTACACCTTC.

This clonotype has more than one count but fewer than ten. CDR3 DNA sequence: TGCGCCAGCAGCTTAGACTCTAGCTCTGGGGCCAACGTCCTGACTTTC. Translated: CASSLDSSSGANVLTF. The V and J genes are TRBV5-1 and TRBJ2-6, with D uncertain. Germline-derived CDR1 and CDR2 are SGHRS and YFSETQ. The CDR3 consists of 16 residues. V shed 2 bases and J shed 0 bases, with 9 bases lying between them.

This clonotype has a handful of counts. V gene TRBV6-5 combines with J gene TRBJ2-7, with D perhaps given as TRBD1 or TRBD2 (6 bases each). The CDR3 extends over 14 amino acids. CDR1 is MNHEY, CDR2 SVGAGI, per germline. The V gene lost 7 bases and the J gene lost 4 bases, with 17 bases spanning the gap. CDR3 sequence: CASIKGVGGYEQYF. The DNA of the CDR3 is TGTGCCAGCATTAAAGGGGTAGGGGGGTACGAGCAGTACTTC.

For the CDR3, the DNA is TGTGCCAGCAGAGGGACAGGGTCTGGAAACACCATATATTTT. It yields the protein CASRGTGSGNTIYF. The chain has TRBV11-2 and TRBJ1-3, with TRBD1 matching 9 bases. The V gene's germline CDR1 is SGHAT and CDR2 FQNNGV. This CDR3 is built from 14 residues. The J segment lost 1 base and the V segment lost 6 bases, leaving 1 base of the junction unmatched. The whole variable domain, filled in from reference TRBV11-2 and TRBJ1-3, reads EAGVAQSPRYKIIEKRQSVAFWCNPISGHATLYWYQQILGQGPKLLIQFQNNGVVDDSQLPKDRFSAERLKGVDSTLKIQPAKLEDSAVYLCASRGTGSGNTIYFGEGSWLTVV.

The sample holds a few counts of this clonotype. This chain uses TRBV7-9 with TRBJ2-3; 8 nucleotides align to TRBD1. The CDR3 length is 15 residues. V trimming: 6 bases; J trimming: 7 bases; junction bases outside the gene matches: 12. Germline V lookup: CDR1 SEHNR, CDR2 FQNEAQ (reference sequence). The CDR3 DNA reads as TGTGCCAGCAGTGAACAGGGGGGAGTCCCCAATACGCAGTATTTT. It codes for CASSEQGGVPNTQYF.